This entry is about one T cell receptor (beta chain). Its binding antigen is unknown. No base quality values were provided; no much bigger clone lies one nucleotide off. This sample is part of a study of OX40 agonist ivuxolimab in advanced cancers. A note on the overall study: Ivuxolimab was a fully human IgG2 agonistic monoclonal antibody targeting the costimulatory receptor OX40 (CD134). Intravenous ivuxolimab was administered to patients every 2 weeks at six dose levels: 0.01, 0.1, 0.3, 1.5, 3 and 10 mg/kg. Of the 50 to 55 dose-escalation patients, hepatocellular carcinoma was present in around 20, melanoma in approximately 15, renal cell carcinoma in 9 and head and neck cancer in 9. In the dose-escalation cohort, roughly 82% of patients were male, and the mean age was 60 years with a range of roughly 20 to 80. Prior anti-PD-1, anti-PD-L1 or anti-CTLA-4 therapy was permitted, and 40% of dose-escalation patients had received checkpoint inhibitors. Partial responses occurred in three dose-escalation patients: two with cutaneous melanoma and one with hepatocellular carcinoma. Peripheral TCRbeta sequencing was intended to test whether TCR sequence diversity was altered and clonal T-cell expansion was caused by ivuxolimab. The paper describes the monotherapy dose-escalation part (N = 52 patients) of the phase I trial of ivuxolimab. The research as a whole found: After ivuxolimab, CD8+ T cells had more expanded clones than CD4+ T cells on average. At doses of 0.1 to 3.0 mg/kg, clonal expansion of both CD4+ and CD8+ blood T cells was observed from baseline to week 6. In the 0.1-3.0 mg/kg groups, partial responders had among the lowest normalized peripheral clonal expansion, particularly in CD8+ T cells. Which antigens the clonally expanded peripheral T cells were specific for was not determined. Low levels of normalized T-cell clonal expansion were also seen in some patients who did not respond.

Per the germline V gene (reference sequence), SEHNR is the CDR1 and FQNEAQ is the CDR2. A distance of 11 bases separates the germline ends of V and J, which lose 2 bases and 0 bases respectively. The CDR3 sequence holds 16 residues, the cysteine and phenylalanine included. The kept DNA is CDR3 alone, 48 bases in frame from the first base. Patients with a history of autoimmune disease or receiving systemic immunosuppression were excluded from the trial. In every dose cohort, peripheral blood was drawn for TCR sequencing at baseline, cycle 4 day 1, and cycle 7 day 1. Samples were obtained from an open-label, multicenter, first-in-human phase I dose-escalation trial of ivuxolimab. The trial enrolled adults with locally advanced or metastatic head and neck squamous cell, hepatocellular, melanoma or renal cell carcinoma. Before TCR sequencing, CD4+ T cells and CD8+ T cells from peripheral blood were sorted into separate populations.

Genomic DNA was extracted from sorted cells for sequencing of the TCRbeta CDR3 region. TCRbeta CDR3 regions were sequenced using the immunoSEQ Assay. Held by TCRdb, this immuneACCESS table contains in-frame sequences only and omits some clones. Under half of the omission traces to an unresolved V gene where checked; the cause of the rest is unknown. The sample includes 70,000 to 75,000 clones, with approximately 80% observed a single time. 5.5% to 7% of the sample rests with the top ten. This TCR came from an adult with an advanced solid tumor such as melanoma, head and neck, liver or kidney cancer. The V and J genes are TRBV7-9 and TRBJ1-3; confidence is insufficient to name the D gene. This material consisted of CD4+ or CD8+ T cells sorted from blood, taken in a trial of the OX40 agonist ivuxolimab. In nucleotide form, the sequence is TGTGCCAGCAGCTTAACAGCGGCAAGCTCTGGAAACACCATATATTTT. The translation is CASSLTAASSGNTIYF.